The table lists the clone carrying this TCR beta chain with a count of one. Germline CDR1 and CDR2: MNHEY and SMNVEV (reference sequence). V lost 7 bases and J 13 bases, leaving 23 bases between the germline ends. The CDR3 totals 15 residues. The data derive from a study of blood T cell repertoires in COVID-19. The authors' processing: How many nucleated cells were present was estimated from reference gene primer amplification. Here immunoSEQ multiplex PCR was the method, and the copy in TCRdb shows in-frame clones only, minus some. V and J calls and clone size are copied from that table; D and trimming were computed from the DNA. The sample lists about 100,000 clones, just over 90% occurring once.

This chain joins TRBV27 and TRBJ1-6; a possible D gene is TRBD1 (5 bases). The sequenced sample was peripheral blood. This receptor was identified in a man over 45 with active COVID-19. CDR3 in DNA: TGTGCCAGCACCGATGATATAACGGGACTTTATCCCCTCCACTTT. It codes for CASTDDITGLYPLHF.